This T cell receptor (beta chain) comes out of a study of T cell repertoires in cytomegalovirus infection. Study details: The public TCR beta signatures pointed to both CMV infection and matching HLA type. Study-wide results and limits: Cumulative public TCR beta family frequency identified carriers of CMV plus the relevant HLA. HLA-C-restricted CMV-specific TCR beta clonotypes were dominant in the ex vivo response.

On this clonotype: Antigen: not known.

TCRdb re-called the reads with MiXCR, one entry per CDR3 protein. The table has under 200,000 distinct CDR3 sequences, 7.5% to 10% seen once; the top ten hold about 4.2%. V lost 2 bases and J 2 bases, leaving 10 bases between the germline ends. The CDR3 covers 14 residues. Germline-derived CDR1 and CDR2 are MNHNY and SVGAGI (reference sequence). The chain employs TRBV6-6 and TRBJ2-7; D might be TRBD2 (5 bases). The TCR was taken from a human donor in good health (CMV status not recorded). Some clones in this sample may be carry-over from other donors' samples. The specimen was PBMCs. The CDR3 sequence is CASSYKEATYEQYF. Written as DNA, the CDR3 is TGTGCCAGCAGTTACAAGGAGGCCACCTACGAGCAGTACTTC.